These 26 T cell receptor beta chains share one sample of origin, sequenced in a study of T cells after yellow fever vaccination. TCRdb re-analysed the 5' RACE reads in MiXCR, keeping a single row per CDR3 protein. In the table there are 300,000 to 400,000 distinct CDR3 sequences, 3% to 4.5% of which are singletons. Sequencing was performed on PBMCs, taken 5 days after the yellow fever booster vaccination. These receptors all stem from a man aged 18 to 30 who received the YFV17D yellow fever vaccine.

This clonotype was observed a handful of times. V usage is TRBV15 and J usage is TRBJ1-4; no clear D. The germline CDR1 and CDR2 sequences are LNHNV and YYDKDF (reference sequence). CDR3 length equals 16 residues. V was cut by 5 bases and J by 0 bases, with 13 bases left in between. The CDR3: CATSRLSSPTNEKLFF. CDR3 DNA sequence: TGTGCCACCAGCCGTTTATCTTCGCCAACTAATGAAAAACTGTTTTTT.

This clonotype was counted ten times or more. V and J are TRBV20-1 and TRBJ2-1; D remains ambiguous. This CDR3 has 15 residues. Germline V lookup: CDR1 DFQATT, CDR2 SNEGSKA (reference sequence). V was clipped by 6 bases and J by 6 bases, with 21 bases between them. The CDR3 loop is CSATSRSGSGNEQFF. DNA of the CDR3: TGCAGTGCAACCTCCCGGAGTGGATCGGGCAATGAGCAGTTCTTC.

This clonotype was counted at least ten times. The CDR3 sequence is CASSRDRTSGGVEQYF. DNA of the CDR3: TGCGCCAGCAGCCGCGACCGGACTAGCGGGGGGGTCGAGCAGTACTTC. The chain recombines TRBV4-1 with TRBJ2-7; TRBD2 matches at 15 bases. From germline, CDR1 is MGHRA and CDR2 YSYEKL. Trimming took 4 bases from V and 6 from J; bases not matched to a gene: 7. The CDR3 consists of 16 residues.

This clonotype has a handful of counts. The gene calls are TRBV10-1 and TRBJ2-5, with D hard to call. The CDR3 loop spans 14 amino acids. From germline, CDR1 is WNHNN and CDR2 SYGVQD (reference sequence). V dropped 4 bases and J dropped 4 bases, with 13 bases sitting between them. CDR3 loop: CASSAAQDPETQYF. CDR3 coding DNA: TGCGCCAGCAGTGCAGCGCAAGATCCAGAGACCCAGTACTTC.

This clonotype was seen a few times. The J gene is TRBJ1-1, the V gene TRBV5-1; D gene uncertain. This CDR3 spans 13 amino acids. Germline CDR1 is SGHRS and CDR2 is YFSETQ. V lost 4 bases to trimming and J lost 0 bases, with 7 bases between them. CDR3 bases: TGCGCCAGCAGCCGCTCGTTGAACACTGAAGCTTTCTTT. As protein: CASSRSLNTEAFF.

This clonotype was detected ten times or more. The V gene is TRBV29-1, the J gene TRBJ2-1, with D perhaps matching TRBD2 (5 bases). V lost 6 bases and J 7 bases, leaving 7 bases between the germline ends. The germline CDR1 and CDR2 sequences are SQVTM and ANQGSEA. The CDR3 is 10 residues long. The chain's CDR3 is CSVGVNEQFF. CDR3 sequence (DNA): TGCAGCGTCGGGGTAAATGAGCAGTTCTTC.

This clonotype was observed at least ten times. The chain recombines TRBV4-1 with TRBJ2-2, with 8 bases identical to TRBD1. J gave up 3 bases and V 2 bases, and 2 bases lay outside the gene matches. Germline assignment: CDR1 MGHRA and CDR2 YSYEKL. CDR3 size: 15 residues. The CDR3 reads CASSQWTGHTGELFF. The CDR3 DNA is TGCGCCAGCAGCCAATGGACAGGGCACACCGGGGAGCTGTTTTTT.

This clonotype appeared a few times. This chain connects TRBV18 to TRBJ1-1; D call uncertain. The V and J ends lost 1 base and 0 bases respectively, with 9 bases between them. CDR1 is KGHSH and CDR2 is LQKENI in the germline V gene. The CDR3 loop spans 15 amino acids. As DNA, the CDR3 is TGTGCCAGCTCACCACGTTCGGGGATGAACACTGAAGCTTTCTTT. Its protein is CASSPRSGMNTEAFF.

This clonotype was detected ten times or more. The rearrangement uses TRBV12-3 or TRBV12-4 and TRBJ1-2; 7 nucleotides agree with TRBD1. The CDR3 consists of 13 residues. J was trimmed by 4 bases and V by 6 bases; bases with no gene match: 5. The CDR3 reads CASREGAGYGYTF. Written as DNA, the CDR3 is TGTGCCAGCAGGGAGGGGGCCGGCTATGGCTACACCTTC.

This clonotype was counted only a few times. The chain links TRBV5-1 to TRBJ2-3; tentative D call: TRBD1 (6 bases). CDR3 size: 17 residues. Germline CDR1 SGHRS, CDR2 YFSETQ. The V and J ends lost 0 bases and 3 bases respectively, with 17 bases between them. The CDR3 coding sequence is TGCGCCAGCAGCTTGGCCGTCACAGGGCTAGAAACAGATACGCAGTATTTT. It translates to CASSLAVTGLETDTQYF.

The chain joins TRBV6-1 to TRBJ2-3; TRBD2 might be the D (5 bases). The CDR3 contains 14 residues. The germline CDR1 and CDR2 sequences are MNHNS and SASEGT. V dropped 3 bases and J dropped 4 bases, with 11 bases sitting between them. The CDR3 DNA reads as TGTGCCAGCAGTGAGGCCGGGGAGCCAGATACGCAGTATTTT. It codes for CASSEAGEPDTQYF.

This clonotype occurred many times. This chain joins TRBV7-9 and TRBJ1-1; D is possibly TRBD1 (6 bases). V lost 2 bases, J lost 1 base, and 8 bases lay in between. Germline lookup yields CDR1 SEHNR and CDR2 FQNEAQ (reference sequence). This CDR3 has 14 amino acids. CDR3 coding DNA: TGTGCCAGCAGCTTACAACAGGGGAACACTGAAGCTTTCTTT. Amino acids: CASSLQQGNTEAFF.

CDR3 nucleotides: TGTGCCAGCAAGGGACCCTCCTACGAGCAGTACTTC. Its translation: CASKGPSYEQYF. J is TRBJ2-7 and V is TRBV4-2; D is perhaps TRBD1 or TRBD2 (5 bases each). V gave up 7 bases and J gave up 0 bases, with 7 bases separating them. Germline V gene lookup returns CDR1 LGHNA and CDR2 YNFKEQ. The CDR3 has 12 residues.

This clonotype has a count of ten or more. This chain links TRBV5-1 with TRBJ1-1; TRBD1 aligns across 7 bases. This CDR3 has 14 amino acids. V was clipped by 0 bases and J by 5 bases; unmatched bases: 4. CDR1 is SGHRS, CDR2 YFSETQ, per germline. CDR3 nucleotides: TGCGCCAGCAGCTTGGAGGGGGCAGGGACTGAAGCTTTCTTT. Translation: CASSLEGAGTEAFF. Full variable domain (missing parts from reference TRBV5-1 and TRBJ1-1): KAGVTQTPRYLIKTRGQQVTLSCSPISGHRSVSWYQQTPGQGLQFLFEYFSETQRNKGNFPGRFSGRQFSNSRSEMNVSTLELGDSALYLCASSLEGAGTEAFFGQGTRLTVV.

This clonotype was counted at least ten times. This chain uses TRBV7-9 with TRBJ1-4; no reliable D call. This CDR3 comprises 17 residues. Trimming pared 0 bases from V and 0 bases from J, leaving 11 bases between. The V gene's germline CDR1 is SEHNR and CDR2 FQNEAQ (reference sequence). In DNA form, the CDR3 reads TGTGCCAGCAGCTTAGCGCACCCTTTTGCAACTAATGAAAAACTGTTTTTT. This gives the protein CASSLAHPFATNEKLFF.

This clonotype has ten or more counts. The chain recombines TRBV7-6 with TRBJ1-2; 8 bases are shared with TRBD1. The CDR3 has 13 amino acids. Germline V gene lookup returns CDR1 SGHVS and CDR2 FNYEAQ. Trimming removed 5 bases from V and 8 bases from J; junction bases left unmatched: 7. This chain's CDR3 is CASSPGQGLGYTF. CDR3 nucleotide sequence: TGTGCCAGCAGCCCTGGACAGGGTCTGGGCTACACCTTC.

J is TRBJ2-1 and V is TRBV4-1; 10 nucleotides align to TRBD1. Germline CDR1 and CDR2: MGHRA and YSYEKL. The CDR3 has 15 amino acids. J gave up 6 bases and V 4 bases, and 6 bases lay outside the gene matches. The CDR3 region is CASSLRTGGSNEQFF. Here the CDR3 DNA reads TGCGCCAGCAGCCTGCGGACAGGGGGTAGCAATGAGCAGTTCTTC.

This clonotype appeared a few times. The J gene is TRBJ2-4, the V gene TRBV11-2, with no clear D. The CDR3 contains 12 residues. V was clipped by 0 bases and J by 9 bases, with 6 bases between them. Looked up from germline, CDR1 is SGHAT and CDR2 is FQNNGV. CDR3 region: CASSLDRTIQYF. The CDR3 DNA reads TGTGCCAGCAGCTTAGATCGGACCATTCAGTACTTC.

A few counts support this clonotype. The rearrangement uses TRBV12-5 and TRBJ2-7; no clear D gene. The CDR3 sequence is 14 residues long. Per germline, CDR1 LGHNT and CDR2 FRNRAP. V was shortened by 7 bases and J by 4 bases, with 17 bases between the two germline ends. In nucleotides, the CDR3 is TGTGCTAGTGTAAAACCCGGGCCTCGTTACGAGCAGTACGTC. The encoded protein is CASVKPGPRYEQYV.

The chain links TRBV5-1 to TRBJ2-6, with a tentative D call TRBD1 (6 bases). The CDR3 spans 15 residues. CDR1 SGHRS and CDR2 YFSETQ come from the germline V gene. Deletions cut 9 bases from V and 0 bases from J, with 13 bases between. CDR3 bases: TGCGCCACTCGGGGACAAACCTCTGGGGCCAACGTCCTGACTTTC. This translates into CATRGQTSGANVLTF.

This clonotype turned up a few times. The chain has TRBV4-1 and TRBJ1-1, with D unresolved. Trimming removed 2 bases at V and 5 bases at J, with 18 bases between. This CDR3 is 16 amino acids long. The germline V gene has CDR1 MGHRA and CDR2 YSYEKL. In nucleotides, the CDR3 is TGCGCCAGCAGCCAATCACACTTGATTGGGTGGACTGAAGCTTTCTTT. It specifies CASSQSHLIGWTEAFF.

The chain links TRBV20-1 to TRBJ2-5, with TRBD2 matching over 9 bases. Unmatched junction bases numbered 10, after V lost 6 bases and J lost 5 bases. The CDR3 sequence is 14 residues long. Germline V gene lookup returns CDR1 DFQATT and CDR2 SNEGSKA (reference sequence). CDR3: CSAIKIAGVETQYF. Written as DNA, the CDR3 is TGCAGTGCGATCAAAATAGCGGGGGTGGAGACCCAGTACTTC.

This clonotype has a count of ten or more. The chain joins TRBV7-3 to TRBJ2-5; TRBD2 aligns across 8 bases. CDR3 length equals 15 residues. V shed 0 bases, J shed 4 bases, and the junction held 4 bases outside the gene matches. The germline gives CDR1 SGHTA, CDR2 FQGTGA. For the CDR3, the DNA is TGTGCCAGCAGCTTAACCGGGGGGGCAGGAGAGACCCAGTACTTC. Translated: CASSLTGGAGETQYF.

In this sample, this clonotype turned up many times. The rearrangement uses TRBV5-5 and TRBJ2-3; the D gene is possibly TRBD1 (5 bases). Germline V gene sequence: CDR1 SGHKS, CDR2 YYEKEE (reference sequence). V was pared by 5 bases and J by 4 bases, with 20 bases between. This CDR3 is 16 amino acids long. CDR3 sequence (DNA): TGTGCCAGCAGGAGCCGTAACAGGCTCTTACCAGATACGCAGTATTTT. Protein: CASRSRNRLLPDTQYF.

This chain connects TRBV18 to TRBJ2-1, with TRBD2 matching over 12 bases. CDR1 is KGHSH, CDR2 LQKENI, per germline. V was clipped by 6 bases and J by 8 bases; unmatched bases: 20. CDR3 length: 19 amino acids. Written as DNA, the CDR3 is TGTGCCAGCTCTCCTGTTGGCCCTGCTAGCGGGGGGGCCGTAGATGAGCAGTTCTTC. It translates to CASSPVGPASGGAVDEQFF.

This clonotype was picked up a small number of times. CDR3 in DNA: TGTGCCAGCAGCTCGAGTGGGATGATGGGTGAAGCTTTCTTT. Its translation is CASSSSGMMGEAFF. The rearrangement uses TRBV5-4 and TRBJ1-1; D unclear. The germline CDR1 and CDR2 sequences are SGHNT and YYREEE (reference sequence). V was pared by 3 bases and J by 7 bases, with 16 bases between. The CDR3 consists of 14 residues. The variable domain in full, completed from reference TRBV5-4 and TRBJ1-1, reads ETGVTQSPTHLIKTRGQQVTLRCSSQSGHNTVSWYQQALGQGPQFIFQYYREEENGRGNFPPRFSGLQFPNYSSELNVNALELDDSALYLCASSSSGMMGEAFFGQGTRLTVV.